This T cell receptor (beta chain) derives from a study of shared clonotypes between healthy human individuals. About the research overall: CD4 naive cells filled three plates per donor, CD4 memory three, CD8 naive two and CD8 memory one. General study findings and limits: Relative to clonotypes present in all four donors, those not shared had lower generation probabilities. Only blood was sampled; tissue repertoires likely differ.

This CDR3 spans 11 amino acids. Trimming cost V 7 bases and J 9 bases; bases outside gene matches: 8. Germline CDR1 and CDR2: SQVTM and ANQGSEA. Sequencing used immunoSEQ multiplex PCR; TCRdb keeps in-frame clones, though not all of them. The table includes over a million clones, roughly 98% detected once. With regard to this clone: Its antigen is not known.

What was sequenced was naive CD4+ T cells sorted from blood. Subset defined: CD45RA+ positively selected. This clonotype was sampled from a man aged 25-45 years in good health. The chain carries TRBV29-1 and TRBJ1-2; TRBD1 agrees at 7 bases. Here the CDR3 DNA reads TGCAGCGGGGAGGCAGGGGGGCGCTACACCTTC. Translation: CSGEAGGRYTF.